This T cell receptor (beta chain) was found in a study of regulatory T cells in long-lasting Graves disease. Whole-study findings and limits: Persistent disease favored TRBV28, TRBJ1-2 and TRBJ2-5.

The V gene lost 7 bases and the J gene lost 2 bases, with 13 bases spanning the gap. CDR3 size: 14 residues. The germline gives CDR1 SNHLY, CDR2 FYNNEI. This clonotype appeared many times. No antigen is known for it. With iRepertoire HTBI primers and Arm-PCR of CDR3 regions, TCR beta libraries were built. One entry per CDR3 protein, called by TCRdb with MiXCR from the multiplex PCR reads. The sample yields a few hundred thousand distinct CDR3 sequences, over 15% seen once. Time point: newly diagnosed GD, antithyroid drugs for less than 3 months. RNA extracted from PBMCs served as the sequencing template. Approximately 9-milliliter peripheral blood samples went into EDTA tubes. In addition, the sample was reused for a study of T cells in Graves' hyperthyroidism and ophthalmopathy.

The genes are TRBV2 and TRBJ2-3; unclear D gene. The sequencing used peripheral blood mononuclear cells (PBMCs), collected at new diagnosis, from a patient treated with antithyroid drugs. The receptor comes from a man in his forties with Graves disease. In DNA, the CDR3 is TGTGCCAGCACCCGTTACGACCCCACAGATACGCAGTATTTT. Translation gives CASTRYDPTDTQYF.